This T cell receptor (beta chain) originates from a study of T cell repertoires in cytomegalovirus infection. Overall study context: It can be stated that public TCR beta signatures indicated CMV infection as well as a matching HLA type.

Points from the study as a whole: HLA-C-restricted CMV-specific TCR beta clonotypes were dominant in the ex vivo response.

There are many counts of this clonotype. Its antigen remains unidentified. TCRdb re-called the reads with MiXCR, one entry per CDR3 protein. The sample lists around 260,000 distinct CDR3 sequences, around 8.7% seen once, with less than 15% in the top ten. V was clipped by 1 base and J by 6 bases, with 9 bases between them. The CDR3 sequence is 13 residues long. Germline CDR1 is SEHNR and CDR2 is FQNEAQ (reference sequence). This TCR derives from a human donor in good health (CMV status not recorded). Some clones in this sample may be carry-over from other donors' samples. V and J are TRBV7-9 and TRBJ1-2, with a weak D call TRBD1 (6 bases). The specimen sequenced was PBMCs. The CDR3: CASSLDGGDGYTF. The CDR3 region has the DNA TGTGCCAGCAGCTTAGACGGGGGCGATGGCTACACCTTC.